One and the same sample provided the 10 T cell receptor beta chains below, sequenced in a study of blood T cells in healthy people across ages. Alongside a J-beta primer mix, a sample-barcoded 5' primer served in a second PCR lasting about 7 to 12 cycles. TCRdb used MiXCR to reprocess the 5' RACE reads, holding one entry per CDR3 protein. The data show around 620,000 distinct CDR3 sequences, 25% to 30% seen once. What was sequenced was blood. Every receptor here comes from a woman in her seventies in good health.

On this clonotype itself: One junction end disagrees with the germline gene, perhaps due to a read error. This rearrangement joins TRBV9 to TRBJ2-5; maybe TRBD2 (5 bases). Germline values: CDR1 SGDLS, CDR2 YYNGEE. This CDR3 comprises 15 residues. CDR3 sequence (DNA): TGTGCCAGCAGCGTAGGGGGAGCGTACCAAGAGACCCAGTACTTT. Protein product: CASSVGGAYQETQYF.

This clonotype was counted a few times. Relative to the germline gene, one junction end is altered; a read error may explain this. The chain couples TRBV29-1 to TRBJ2-5; tentative D call: TRBD1 (6 bases). CDR1 and CDR2 (germline): SQVTM, ANQGSEA. The CDR3 spans 13 residues. In DNA form, the CDR3 reads TGCAGCGTGGGACACCCTAAAGGCCCCGAAAGTATCTTC. Its protein is CSVGHPKGPESIF.

The CDR3 sequence: CASSLEARTSYEQYF. The CDR3 nucleotides read TGCGCCAGCAGCTTGGAGGCAAGAACCTCCTACGAGCAGTACTTC. The rearrangement joins TRBV5-1 to TRBJ2-7, with D unclear. The CDR3 spans 15 residues. V was trimmed by 0 bases and J by 0 bases, leaving 10 bases between them. Germline V gene sequence: CDR1 SGHRS, CDR2 YFSETQ.

The sample holds a few counts of this clonotype. This chain uses TRBV12-3 or TRBV12-4 with TRBJ2-1; 8 nucleotides align to TRBD2. The CDR3 runs to 19 residues. V trimming: 2 bases; J trimming: 5 bases; junction bases outside the gene matches: 17. The CDR3 spells CASSLWTSRGPLYNNEQFF. In DNA, the CDR3 is TGTGCCAGCAGTTTATGGACTAGCAGGGGACCATTATATAACAATGAGCAGTTCTTC.

As to this clonotype: The junction shows a germline mismatch at one end, possibly a read error. The chain joins TRBV28 to TRBJ2-7; 7 nucleotides match TRBD1. The CDR3 length is 15 residues. Germline loops: CDR1 MDHEN, CDR2 SYDVKM. CDR3 residues: CASSSSGTDDYVGIF. CDR3 DNA sequence: TGTGCCAGCAGTTCCTCCGGGACAGATGATTACGTGGGGATCTTC.

The CDR3 DNA sequence: TGTGCCAGCAGACATAAGGACAGGGGCGTTAACGAGCAGTACTTC. Protein product: CASRHKDRGVNEQYF. The chain is built from TRBV21-1 and TRBJ2-7; TRBD1 is taken as the D call from the table, unchecked against the DNA. TRBV21-1 is an annotated pseudogene. The CDR3 loop spans 15 amino acids.

The gene calls are TRBV12-3 or TRBV12-4 and TRBJ2-3, with D perhaps given as TRBD1 or TRBD2 (7 bases each). The V end was cut by 6 bases, the J end by 4 bases, with 17 bases between. This CDR3 contains 15 residues. CDR3 amino acids: CASREFRGGSDTQYF. CDR3 in DNA: TGTGCCAGCAGGGAATTCAGGGGGGGCTCAGATACGCAGTATTTT.

The chain employs TRBV19 and TRBJ1-2; D call uncertain. Between the trimmed V and J ends, which lost 2 bases and 1 base, there was a span of 11 bases. This CDR3 has 15 residues. Germline values: CDR1 LNHDA, CDR2 SQIVND (reference sequence). The CDR3 region is CASSIPIGVNYGYTF. The CDR3 DNA follows: TGTGCCAGTAGTATACCGATTGGGGTTAACTATGGCTACACCTTC.

This clonotype was recorded a few times. The V and J genes are TRBV11-3 and TRBJ2-5, with TRBD1 identical over 9 bases. CDR3 length equals 15 residues. With 5 bases clipped from V and 4 bases from J, the junction kept 8 bases outside the gene matches. Germline CDR1 and CDR2: SGHNT and YENEEA. CDR3 protein: CASSVGQGSRETQYF. CDR3 in DNA: TGTGCCAGCAGCGTGGGACAGGGAAGTAGAGAGACCCAGTACTTC.

The rearrangement uses TRBV5-6 and TRBJ2-2; D is unclear. The CDR3 covers 16 residues. Germline-derived CDR1 and CDR2 are SGHDT and YYEEEE. V was clipped by 0 bases and J by 1 base, with 10 bases between them. The CDR3 bases are TGTGCCAGCAGCTTGGAGAGGCACAAGAACACCGGGGAGCTGTTTTTT. This codes for CASSLERHKNTGELFF.